Listed below are T cell receptor beta chains from one sample, sequenced in a study of blood T cell repertoires in COVID-19. Sequencing was performed with immunoSEQ multiplex PCR; in TCRdb, only in-frame clones are kept and a portion is missing. The table shows about 190,000 clones, with 86% occurring only once. Sample: PBMCs or T cells enriched from blood (not recorded which). The receptors were sampled from a man in his forties with acute COVID-19. Both conserved end residues are part of each CDR3. A D gene is named only where the DNA matches it firmly. The size field is filled for only some rows; it gives once, few, many or a size class.

len: 14
d_gene: TRBD2
v_gene: TRBV4-1
j_gene: TRBJ2-5
abundance: .
CDR3aa: CASSHTSGSETQYF
CDR3nt: TGCGCCAGCAGCCACACTAGCGGGAGTGAGACCCAGTACTTC

len: 13
d_gene: .
v_gene: TRBV10-3
j_gene: TRBJ2-6
abundance: .
CDR3aa: CAISESRANVLTF
CDR3nt: TGTGCCATCAGTGAAAGCCGGGCCAACGTCCTGACTTTC

len: 18
d_gene: TRBD2
v_gene: TRBV25-1
j_gene: TRBJ2-5
abundance: .
CDR3aa: CASSEPTMRSSGQETQYF
CDR3nt: TGTGCCAGCAGTGAACCTACAATGCGGTCTAGCGGACAAGAGACCCAGTACTTC

len: 15
d_gene: .
v_gene: TRBV9
j_gene: TRBJ2-7
abundance: .
CDR3aa: CASSGQGGGPYEQYF
CDR3nt: TGTGCCAGCAGCGGCCAGGGGGGTGGACCCTACGAGCAGTACTTC

len: 13
d_gene: .
v_gene: TRBV27
j_gene: TRBJ1-5
abundance: .
CDR3aa: CASSLLRDQPQHF
CDR3nt: TGTGCCAGCAGTTTATTGAGGGATCAGCCCCAGCATTTT

len: 12
d_gene: .
v_gene: TRBV28
j_gene: TRBJ1-5
abundance: .
CDR3aa: CASGTTHQPQHF
CDR3nt: TGTGCCAGCGGGACAACACATCAGCCCCAGCATTTT

len: 14
d_gene: .
v_gene: TRBV11-1
j_gene: TRBJ1-5
abundance: .
CDR3aa: CASSPRGGGQPQHF
CDR3nt: TGTGCCAGCAGCCCTAGAGGGGGGGGTCAGCCCCAGCATTTT

len: 14
d_gene: .
v_gene: TRBV28
j_gene: TRBJ2-1
abundance: once
CDR3aa: CASSQHPRNNEQFF
CDR3nt: TGTGCCAGCAGCCAACACCCCAGAAACAATGAGCAGTTCTTC

len: 14
d_gene: TRBD1
v_gene: TRBV28
j_gene: TRBJ1-1
abundance: .
CDR3aa: CASSQTGVKTEAFF
CDR3nt: TGTGCCAGCTCCCAGACAGGGGTGAAAACTGAAGCTTTCTTT

len: 14
d_gene: TRBD1
v_gene: TRBV5-1
j_gene: TRBJ2-1
abundance: .
CDR3aa: CASSFRDRGNEQFF
CDR3nt: TGCGCCAGCAGCTTTAGAGACAGGGGTAATGAGCAGTTCTTC

len: 15
d_gene: TRBD2
v_gene: TRBV29-1
j_gene: TRBJ2-3
abundance: .
CDR3aa: CSAGRGLAGPDTQYF
CDR3nt: TGCAGCGCCGGAAGGGGACTAGCGGGCCCAGATACGCAGTATTTT

len: 13
d_gene: .
v_gene: TRBV6-5
j_gene: TRBJ2-5
abundance: once
CDR3aa: CASSRTAQETQYF
CDR3nt: TGTGCCAGCAGTCGGACAGCCCAAGAGACCCAGTACTTC

len: 15
d_gene: TRBD1
v_gene: TRBV5-5
j_gene: TRBJ2-7
abundance: .
CDR3aa: CASSSATGVVYEQYF
CDR3nt: TGTGCCAGCAGCTCTGCGACAGGGGTGGTCTACGAGCAGTACTTC

len: 13
d_gene: .
v_gene: TRBV2
j_gene: TRBJ2-7
abundance: .
CDR3aa: CAGQGDSFYEQYF
CDR3nt: TGTGCCGGCCAGGGGGACTCCTTTTACGAGCAGTACTTC

len: 17
d_gene: TRBD2
v_gene: TRBV28
j_gene: TRBJ2-1
abundance: .
CDR3aa: CASSFGSSGLIYNEQFF
CDR3nt: TGTGCCAGCAGTTTCGGCTCTAGCGGACTTATCTACAATGAGCAGTTCTTC

len: 17
d_gene: TRBD1
v_gene: TRBV14
j_gene: TRBJ1-1
abundance: .
CDR3aa: CASSQTDYRGGFPEAFF
CDR3nt: TGTGCCAGCAGCCAGACCGACTACAGGGGTGGATTCCCTGAAGCTTTCTTT

len: 12
d_gene: .
v_gene: TRBV10-3
j_gene: TRBJ1-2
abundance: .
CDR3aa: CAIRGEQYGYTF
CDR3nt: TGTGCCATCAGGGGCGAACAGTATGGCTACACCTTC

len: 15
d_gene: TRBD1
v_gene: TRBV5-4
j_gene: TRBJ1-1
abundance: .
CDR3aa: CASNQGDRANTEAFF
CDR3nt: TGTGCCAGCAACCAAGGGGACAGGGCGAACACTGAAGCTTTCTTT